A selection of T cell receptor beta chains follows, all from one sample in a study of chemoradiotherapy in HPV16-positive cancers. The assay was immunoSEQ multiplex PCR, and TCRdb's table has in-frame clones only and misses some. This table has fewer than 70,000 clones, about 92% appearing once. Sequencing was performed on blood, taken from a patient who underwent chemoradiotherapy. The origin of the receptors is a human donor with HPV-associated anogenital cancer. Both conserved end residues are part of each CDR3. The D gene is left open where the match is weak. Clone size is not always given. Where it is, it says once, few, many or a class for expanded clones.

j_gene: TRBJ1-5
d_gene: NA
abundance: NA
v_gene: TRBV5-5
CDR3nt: TGTGCCAGCAGCTTGGAAAGCCATCAGCCCCAGCATTTT
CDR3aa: CASSLESHQPQHF

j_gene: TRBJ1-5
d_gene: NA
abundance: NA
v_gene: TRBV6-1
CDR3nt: TGTGCCAGCAGTGAGTCAGGGGATCGACAGCCCCAGCATTTT
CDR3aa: CASSESGDRQPQHF

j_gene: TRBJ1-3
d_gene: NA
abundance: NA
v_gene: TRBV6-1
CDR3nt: TGTGCCAGCAGTGAAGCGTGGAGTACGGTGGGCACCATATATTTT
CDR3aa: CASSEAWSTVGTIYF

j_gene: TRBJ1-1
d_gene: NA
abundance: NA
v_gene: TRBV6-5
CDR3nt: TGTGCCAGCAGTTATGCGGACTTTGACACTGAAGCTTTCTTT
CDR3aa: CASSYADFDTEAFF

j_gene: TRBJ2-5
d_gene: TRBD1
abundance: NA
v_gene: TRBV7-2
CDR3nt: TGTGCCAGCAGCTCTCAGACAGGGATGGAGACCCAGTACTTC
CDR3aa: CASSSQTGMETQYF

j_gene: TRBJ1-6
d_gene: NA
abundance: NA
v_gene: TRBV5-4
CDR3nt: TGTGCCAGCAGCTTGGAAGGGGAATCCTATAATTCACCCCTCCACTTT
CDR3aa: CASSLEGESYNSPLHF

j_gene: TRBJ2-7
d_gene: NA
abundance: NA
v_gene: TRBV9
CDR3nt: TGTGCCAGCAGTGATGGCCAGAGCGTCTACGAGCAGTACTTC
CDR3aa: CASSDGQSVYEQYF

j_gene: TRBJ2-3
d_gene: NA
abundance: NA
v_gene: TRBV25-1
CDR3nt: TGTGCCAGCAGTCCGACCCCGTTTGGGGCAGATACGCAGTATTTT
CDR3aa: CASSPTPFGADTQYF

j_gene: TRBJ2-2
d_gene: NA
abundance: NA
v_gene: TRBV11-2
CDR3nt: TGTGCCAGCAGCCATAGGGATTTGAACACCGGGGAGCTGTTTTTT
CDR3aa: CASSHRDLNTGELFF

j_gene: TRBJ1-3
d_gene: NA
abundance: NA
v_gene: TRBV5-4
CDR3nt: TGTGCCAGCAGCCAAGGACACGATGGAAACACCATATATTTT
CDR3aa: CASSQGHDGNTIYF

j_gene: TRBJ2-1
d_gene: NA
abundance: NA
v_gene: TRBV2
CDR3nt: TGTGCCAGTGGGCAGGGAGGCGCCTCCTACAATGAGCAGTTCTTC
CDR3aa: CASGQGGASYNEQFF

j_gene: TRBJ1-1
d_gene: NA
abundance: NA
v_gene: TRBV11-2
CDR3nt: TGTGCCAGCAGCTTAGCACGGAACACTGAAGCTTTCTTT
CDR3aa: CASSLARNTEAFF

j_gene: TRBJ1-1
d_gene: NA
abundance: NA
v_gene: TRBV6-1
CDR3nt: TGTGCCACCGAGACAGGTCTGGCCGAAGCTTTCTTT
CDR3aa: CATETGLAEAFF

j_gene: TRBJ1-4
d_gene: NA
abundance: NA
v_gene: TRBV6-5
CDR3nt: TGTGCCAGCAGTTACTCGTTCAGTGCAACTAATGAAAAACTGTTTTTT
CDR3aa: CASSYSFSATNEKLFF

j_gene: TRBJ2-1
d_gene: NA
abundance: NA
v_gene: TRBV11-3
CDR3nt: TGTGCCAGCAGCCAGGGGTTAGCGGGCTCCTACAATGAGCAGTTCTTC
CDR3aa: CASSQGLAGSYNEQFF

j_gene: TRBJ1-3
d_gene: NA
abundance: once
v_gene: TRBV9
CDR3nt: TGTGCCAGCAGCCCATCATTGAAAAACTCTGGAAACACCATATATTTT
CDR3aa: CASSPSLKNSGNTIYF

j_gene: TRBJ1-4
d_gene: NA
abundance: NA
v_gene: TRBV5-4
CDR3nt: TGTGCCAGCAGCTCCCGAAGGGGAGATAATGAAAAACTGTTTTTT
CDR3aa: CASSSRRGDNEKLFF

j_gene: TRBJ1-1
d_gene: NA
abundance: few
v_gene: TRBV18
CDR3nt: TGTGCCAGCTCACCATGGGGCGGGGACACTGAAGCTTTCTTT
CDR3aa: CASSPWGGDTEAFF

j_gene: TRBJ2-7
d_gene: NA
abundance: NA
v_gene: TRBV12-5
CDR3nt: TGTGCTAGTGGTTGGAGGCACAGGGATCCCCCCTCCTACGAGCAGTACTTC
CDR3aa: CASGWRHRDPPSYEQYF